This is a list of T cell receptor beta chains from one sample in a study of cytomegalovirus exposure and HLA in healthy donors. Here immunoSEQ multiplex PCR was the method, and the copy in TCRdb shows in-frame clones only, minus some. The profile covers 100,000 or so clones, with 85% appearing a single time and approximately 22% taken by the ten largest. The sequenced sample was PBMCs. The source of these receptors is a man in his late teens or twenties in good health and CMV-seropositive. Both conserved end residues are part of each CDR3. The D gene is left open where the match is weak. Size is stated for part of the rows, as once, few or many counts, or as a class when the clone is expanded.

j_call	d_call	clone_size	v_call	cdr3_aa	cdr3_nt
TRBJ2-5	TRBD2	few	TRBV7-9	CASSGTSGGGLQETQYF	TGTGCCAGCAGCGGGACTAGCGGGGGGGGCCTCCAAGAGACCCAGTACTTC
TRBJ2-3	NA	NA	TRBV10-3	CAILLAEGDTQYF	TGTGCCATACTATTAGCGGAGGGGGATACGCAGTATTTT
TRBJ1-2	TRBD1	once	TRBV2	CASSSPDRGWGYTF	TGTGCCAGCAGCTCACCGGACAGGGGGTGGGGCTACACCTTC
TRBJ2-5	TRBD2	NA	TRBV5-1	CASTQAPGLAAYFQETQYF	TGCGCCAGCACCCAGGCCCCGGGACTAGCGGCTTATTTTCAAGAGACCCAGTACTTC
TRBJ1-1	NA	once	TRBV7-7	CASSLDTNTEAFF	TGTGCCAGCAGCCTGGACACGAACACTGAAGCTTTCTTT
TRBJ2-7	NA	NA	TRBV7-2	CASSLDLDEQYF	TGTGCCAGCAGCTTAGATCTCGACGAGCAGTACTTC
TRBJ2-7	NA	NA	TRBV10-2	CASSLTENSYEQYF	TGCGCCAGCAGCCTCACAGAGAACTCCTACGAGCAGTACTTC
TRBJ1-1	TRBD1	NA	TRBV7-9	CASSPGQVNTEAFF	TGTGCCAGCAGCCCGGGACAGGTGAACACTGAAGCTTTCTTT
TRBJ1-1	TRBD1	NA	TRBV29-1	CSVDYRGKTNEAFF	TGCAGCGTTGATTACAGGGGAAAGACTAATGAAGCTTTCTTT
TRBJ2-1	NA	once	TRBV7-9	CASSLVLVNEQFF	TGTGCCAGCAGCTTGGTTCTAGTCAATGAGCAGTTCTTC
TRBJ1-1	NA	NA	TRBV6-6	CASSLESEAFF	TGTGCCAGCAGTCTCGAGAGTGAAGCTTTCTTT
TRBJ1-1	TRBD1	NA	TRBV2	CASSRRGTGKGQTTEAFF	TGTGCCAGCAGTCGAAGAGGGACAGGAAAAGGCCAAACCACTGAAGCTTTCTTT
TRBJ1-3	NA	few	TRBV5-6	CASSLLRLAGNTIYF	TGTGCCAGCAGCTTATTGCGGCTGGCTGGAAACACCATATATTTT
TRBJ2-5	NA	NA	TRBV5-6	CASSLAEGGRQETQYF	TGTGCCAGCAGCTTGGCTGAGGGGGGGCGGCAAGAGACCCAGTACTTC
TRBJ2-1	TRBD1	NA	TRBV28	CASSWDRVRNEQFF	TGTGCCAGCAGTTGGGACAGGGTGCGCAATGAGCAGTTCTTC
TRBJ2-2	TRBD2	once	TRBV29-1	CSVWSGLAGTGELFF	TGCAGCGTTTGGTCAGGACTAGCGGGCACCGGGGAGCTGTTTTTT
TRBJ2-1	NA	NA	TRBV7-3	CASSLKGMVDEQFF	TGTGCCAGCAGCTTAAAGGGGATGGTGGATGAGCAGTTCTTC
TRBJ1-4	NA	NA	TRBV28	CATGSNEKLFF	TGTGCCACCGGGTCTAATGAAAAACTGTTTTTT
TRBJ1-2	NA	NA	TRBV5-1	CASSLQGGAGYGYTF	TGCGCCAGCAGCCTACAAGGAGGGGCAGGCTATGGCTACACCTTC
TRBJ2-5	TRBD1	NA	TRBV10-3	CAAWDREIETQYF	TGTGCCGCTTGGGACAGGGAGATTGAGACCCAGTACTTC
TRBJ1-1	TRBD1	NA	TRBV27	CASSPKIPQGVGTEAFF	TGTGCCAGCAGTCCAAAAATTCCGCAGGGGGTCGGCACTGAAGCTTTCTTT
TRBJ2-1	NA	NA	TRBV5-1	CASSWTGPNNEQFF	TGCGCCAGCAGCTGGACTGGACCTAACAATGAGCAGTTCTTC